This TCR beta chain was identified during a study of T-cell memory formation after mild COVID-19. Study in general: Most TCR clusters belonged to a single donor. Study-wide findings and caveats: Detection of some responders pre-infection suggested pre-existing cross-reactive memory T cells participated.

TCRdb ran MiXCR on the 5' RACE reads and lists one entry per CDR3 protein. This table has approximately 210,000 distinct CDR3 sequences, about 10% appearing once. With regard to this clonotype: Its antigen is still unknown. A junction end diverges from the germline sequence, so it may reflect a read error.

The sequence was collected from a man younger than 35 who had mild COVID-19 (a few samples of this study predate the infection). Cell type and time point are not known. Sequencing input: PBMCs or a T cell subset sorted from them (not recorded which).

The CDR3 DNA reads as TGTGCCAGCAGTTTGGGGACAAGCAATCAGCCCCCGCATTTT. Its protein product is CASSLGTSNQPPHF. V is TRBV12-3 or TRBV12-4 and J is TRBJ1-5; possible D gene TRBD1, 6 bases. The CDR3 sequence is 14 residues long.